One sample yielded the 10 T cell receptor beta chains listed below, sequenced in a study of CD8 T cells in ankylosing spondylitis. TCRdb reprocessed the 5' RACE reads via MiXCR and lists one record per CDR3 protein. Here the sample spans about 190,000 distinct CDR3 sequences, 13% being singletons. The material sequenced was blood, either unsorted or a sorted T cell fraction (not recorded which). These receptors came from a female donor with ankylosing spondylitis or in good health (not recorded which).

This clonotype was seen at least ten times. The J gene is TRBJ2-1, the V gene TRBV12-3 or TRBV12-4, with TRBD2 identical over 8 bases. V trimming: 4 bases; J trimming: 1 base; junction bases outside the gene matches: 6. The CDR3 has 16 amino acids. CDR3 bases: TGTGCCAGCAGTTCCCCAAGCGGGAGATCCTACAATGAGCAGTTCTTC. It specifies CASSSPSGRSYNEQFF.

This clonotype was counted at least ten times. The V gene is TRBV5-6, the J gene TRBJ2-1; unclear D gene. Trimming took 0 bases from V and 9 from J, leaving 7 bases between them. CDR1 and CDR2 (germline): SGHDT, YYEEEE. The CDR3 length is 12 residues. CDR3 residues: CASSLVTSEQFF. The DNA for the CDR3 is TGTGCCAGCAGCTTGGTTACGTCTGAGCAGTTCTTC.

Only a few counts were recorded for this clonotype. The rearrangement joins TRBV7-2 to TRBJ2-1; 11 nucleotides match TRBD2. Unmatched junction bases numbered 8, after V lost 6 bases and J lost 7 bases. The CDR3 extends over 15 amino acids. Per the germline V gene, CDR1 is SGHTA and CDR2 is FQGNSA. The DNA of the CDR3 is TGTGCCAGCAGTTCCCGACTAGCGGGAACGAATGAGCAGTTCTTC. As protein: CASSSRLAGTNEQFF.

This clonotype came up many times. The rearrangement joins TRBV5-1 to TRBJ1-2; 9 nucleotides agree with TRBD1. CDR1 and CDR2 from the germline V gene are SGHRS and YFSETQ. CDR3 length equals 14 residues. V lost 4 bases, J lost 7 bases, and 8 bases stayed unmatched. As DNA, the CDR3 is TGCGCCAGCAGCAACACAGGGGGCAATAGTGGCTACACCTTC. This translates into CASSNTGGNSGYTF.

Many counts were recorded for this clonotype. This chain joins TRBV6-2 or TRBV6-3 and TRBJ2-3; TRBD2 matches 11 bases. The CDR3 totals 18 residues. With 3 bases clipped from V and 3 bases from J, the junction kept 11 bases outside the gene matches. Germline CDR1 MNHEY, CDR2 SVGEGT. CDR3: CASSYSFQTSGKTDTQYF. The CDR3 DNA sequence: TGTGCCAGCAGTTATTCCTTCCAGACTAGCGGGAAGACAGATACGCAGTATTTT.

This clonotype was counted ten times or more. J is TRBJ1-3 and V is TRBV3-1, with unresolved D. Trimming stripped 1 base from V and 1 base from J, with 5 bases between. The CDR3 length is 14 residues. CDR1 and CDR2 (germline): LGHDT, YNNKEL (reference sequence). CDR3 nucleotide sequence: TGTGCCAGCAGCCAAGGGAAATCTGGAAACACCATATATTTT. Its protein is CASSQGKSGNTIYF.

In regard to this clonotype: Just one base apart from a much larger clone, this may be a read error. J is TRBJ2-7 and V is TRBV10-3; no firm D call. Germline CDR1 ENHRY, CDR2 SYGVKD. The CDR3 extends over 14 amino acids. The CDR3 protein is CAISESGISYERYF. The CDR3 DNA sequence: TGTGCCATCAGTGAGTCGGGTATTTCCTACGAGCGGTACTTC.

This clonotype was seen many times. The rearrangement links TRBV27 to TRBJ1-2; D ambiguous. Trimming cost V 7 bases and J 5 bases, with 23 bases left between them. CDR3 length: 16 residues. Germline CDR1 MNHEY, CDR2 SMNVEV (reference sequence). The CDR3 protein is CASIGWGEEGVYGYTF. CDR3 nucleotide sequence: TGTGCCAGCATTGGTTGGGGTGAGGAGGGAGTATATGGCTACACCTTC.

This clonotype has at least ten counts. The gene calls are TRBV7-2 and TRBJ2-7; D may match TRBD1 or TRBD2 (5 bases each). There are 16 residues in the CDR3. Germline V lookup: CDR1 SGHTA, CDR2 FQGNSA. Trimming removed 5 bases from V and 0 bases from J, with 17 bases in between. The CDR3 nucleotides are TGTGCCAGCAGCCAGGGTGGGGGATTCGCCTCCTACGAGCAGTACTTC. Its protein product is CASSQGGGFASYEQYF.

This clonotype was seen at least ten times. The chain is built from TRBV15 and TRBJ1-1; no reliable D call. The CDR3 contains 13 residues. With 0 bases removed from V and 1 base from J, the gap between germline ends came to 3 bases. The V gene's germline CDR1 is LNHNV and CDR2 YYDKDF (reference sequence). The CDR3 spells CATSRDPNTEAFF. For the CDR3, the DNA is TGTGCCACCAGCAGAGATCCGAACACTGAAGCTTTCTTT.